One and the same sample provided the 22 T cell receptor beta chains below, sequenced in a study of glioma-infiltrating T cells. Using RNA template, CDR3s of TCR alpha and beta were amplified with iRepertoire arm-PCR. One entry per CDR3 protein results from TCRdb running MiXCR on the multiplex PCR reads. The sample includes under 200,000 distinct CDR3 sequences, around 40% of them seen just once. The sequenced material came from glioma tissue, nonneoplastic brain tissue, or PBMCs (not recorded which). The receptor set was obtained from a human donor with low-grade glioma or glioblastoma, undergoing nonglioma brain surgery, or in good health (not recorded which).

In regard to this clonotype: A much larger clone sits a single nucleotide away, making a read error possible. The V gene is TRBV28, the J gene TRBJ1-5; no definite D call. The CDR3 totals 14 residues. Trimming took 7 bases from V and 2 from J, leaving 12 bases between them. Looked up from germline, CDR1 is MDHEN and CDR2 is SYDVKM. The CDR3 sequence is CASTQSTGNQPQHF. DNA for the CDR3: TGTGCCAGCACTCAATCGACCGGCAATCAGCCCCAGCATTTT.

This clonotype showed up many times. The J gene is TRBJ1-2, the V gene TRBV10-3; 8 nucleotides line up with TRBD1. The CDR3 contains 11 residues. The ends lost 10 bases at V and 8 bases at J; junction bases unmatched: 6. Germline V gene data show CDR1 as ENHRY and CDR2 as SYGVKD. The CDR3 nucleotides read TGTGCCACCCTACAGGGGGAAGGCTACACCTTC. Translation gives CATLQGEGYTF.

This clonotype was counted ten times or more. The genes are TRBV18 and TRBJ1-4, with D uncertain. The V and J ends lost 2 bases and 2 bases respectively, with 9 bases between them. Germline V gene sequence: CDR1 KGHSH, CDR2 LQKENI. The CDR3 is 15 residues long. The CDR3 sequence: CASSPSGKTNEKLFF. CDR3 sequence (DNA): TGTGCCAGCTCACCATCGGGGAAGACTAATGAAAAACTGTTTTTT.

In this sample, this clonotype turned up many times. The chain combines TRBV20-1 with TRBJ2-7; D unclear. V shed 3 bases and J shed 0 bases, with 6 bases lying between them. Looked up from germline, CDR1 is DFQATT and CDR2 is SNEGSKA (reference sequence). The CDR3 is 12 amino acids. The CDR3 DNA sequence: TGCAGTGCTAGCTCCAGCTCCTACGAGCAGTACTTC. This codes for CSASSSSYEQYF.

Ten or more counts support this clonotype. The V gene is TRBV7-2, the J gene TRBJ2-1; 10 bases match TRBD2. Per the germline V gene, CDR1 is SGHTA and CDR2 is FQGNSA. The V and J ends lost 4 bases and 9 bases, in that order; junction bases with no gene match: 12. The CDR3 totals 16 residues. DNA of the CDR3: TGTGCCAGCAGCTCGACCCCCTCTAGCGGGAGTATTGAGCAGTTCTTC. Protein product: CASSSTPSSGSIEQFF.

The chain uses TRBV7-9 and TRBJ2-7, with D possibly being TRBD2 (5 bases). Per the germline V gene, CDR1 is SEHNR and CDR2 is FQNEAQ (reference sequence). CDR3 length: 13 residues. Trimming stripped 5 bases from V and 0 bases from J, with 8 bases between. The CDR3 nucleotides read TGTGCCAGCAGCCCGGCGGGCTCCTACGAGCAGTACTTC. Its protein is CASSPAGSYEQYF.

This chain uses TRBV4-1 with TRBJ2-7; the match to TRBD1 covers 8 bases. The germline gives CDR1 MGHRA, CDR2 YSYEKL. CDR3 length: 15 residues. V lost 4 bases to trimming and J lost 3 bases; unmatched junction nucleotides: 8. Here the CDR3 DNA reads TGCGCCAGCAGCCGAACCGGACAGGGTGTCTACGAGCAGTACTTC. Encoded protein: CASSRTGQGVYEQYF.

As regards this clonotype: With a much larger clone just one base away, this may be a read error. The chain links TRBV29-1 to TRBJ2-3; 15 nucleotides match TRBD2. CDR3 length: 12 amino acids. Germline CDR1 SQVTM, CDR2 ANQGSEA. CDR3 coding DNA: TGCAGCGCGGGACTAGCGGGAGGAGCGCAGTGTTTT. Translated: CSAGLAGGAQCF.

The CDR3 protein is CASSEGGVSGNTIYF. DNA for the CDR3: TGTGCCAGCAGTGAAGGGGGAGTCTCTGGAAACACCATATATTTT. This chain uses TRBV2 with TRBJ1-3, with D unclear. The CDR3 loop spans 15 amino acids. V lost 1 base to trimming and J lost 0 bases, with 7 bases between them. From germline, CDR1 is SNHLY and CDR2 FYNNEI.

Comments on this clonotype: Given the absence of the conserved phenylalanine or tryptophan at the CDR3 end, a read error is likely. The chain has TRBV7-2 and TRBJ2-1; tentatively, D is TRBD2 (5 bases). Germline CDR1 SGHTA, CDR2 FQGNSA. The CDR3 runs 15 residues. Trimming pared 5 bases from V and 10 bases from J, leaving 21 bases between. In nucleotides, the CDR3 is TGTGCCAGCAGCCAACCCCTCGCGGGTCCGCGGGAGCAGTTCTTA. Its protein product is CASSQPLAGPREQFL.

Notes on this clonotype: Sequence at one end of the junction differs from germline and may be a read error. This chain uses TRBV13 with TRBJ2-7; 7 bases line up with TRBD2. The CDR3 sequence is 14 residues long. Germline CDR1 and CDR2: PRHDT and FYEKMQ (reference sequence). CDR3 protein: CSSSRSGTNYEQYF. The CDR3 DNA reads as TGTTCCAGCAGCCGATCGGGGACTAACTACGAGCAGTACTTC.

This clonotype was seen a few times. The chain combines TRBV19 with TRBJ1-5; D remains unclear. V gave up 3 bases and J gave up 9 bases, with 15 bases separating them. CDR1 and CDR2 (germline): LNHDA, SQIVND (reference sequence). The CDR3 covers 14 residues. The CDR3 DNA sequence: TGTGCCAGTAGTATCTCCAAAATGGTGTGGCCCCAGCATTTT. It is translated as CASSISKMVWPQHF.

Details on this clonotype: It may be a read error: a sequence one base away is much more abundant. The chain is built from TRBV4-1 and TRBJ2-1, with 11 bases matching TRBD2. Looked up from germline, CDR1 is MGHRA and CDR2 is YSYEKL. Trimming at V came to 6 bases and at J to 8 bases, leaving 12 bases not matched to a gene. CDR3 length: 16 residues. CDR3 nucleotides: TGCGCCAGCAGACACATAGCGGGGGGGGAGGTCGATGAGCAGTTCTTC. Its translation is CASRHIAGGEVDEQFF.

In regard to this clonotype: It may be a read error: a sequence one base away is much more abundant. The V call is TRBV28, the J call TRBJ1-5, with unresolved D. Germline V CDR1 and CDR2: MDHEN, SYDVKM. The CDR3 spans 16 residues. The chain's CDR3 is CASSFSQLKRNQPKHF. CDR3 DNA: TGTGCCAGCAGTTTCTCTCAGCTTAAACGCAATCAGCCCAAGCATTTT.

The chain combines TRBV19 with TRBJ1-2, with TRBD1 identical over 7 bases. Unmatched junction bases numbered 4, after V lost 5 bases and J lost 4 bases. In germline, CDR1 is LNHDA, CDR2 SQIVND (reference sequence). CDR3 length equals 13 residues. The CDR3 bases are TGTGCCAGTAGTTCGGGACAGACCTATGGCTACACCTTC. Translated: CASSSGQTYGYTF. Drawing the rest from reference TRBV19 and TRBJ1-2, the complete variable domain is DGGITQSPKYLFRKEGQNVTLSCEQNLNHDAMYWYRQDPGQGLRLIYYSQIVNDFQKGDIAEGYSVSREKKESFPLTVTSAQKNPTAFYLCASSSGQTYGYTFGSGTRLTVV.

This clonotype showed up many times. The V gene is TRBV2, the J gene TRBJ1-3; D remains ambiguous. Germline CDR1 SNHLY, CDR2 FYNNEI. The germline V and J ends were trimmed by 7 bases and 8 bases, with 6 bases remaining between them. This CDR3 region has 10 residues. The DNA of the CDR3 is TGTGCCAGCAAATGGGACACCATATATTTT. This codes for CASKWDTIYF.

A word on this clonotype: This may be a read error: a much more frequent sequence differs by one nucleotide. The genes are TRBV28 and TRBJ1-4; no reliable D call. Trimming stripped 7 bases from V and 0 bases from J, with 6 bases between. This CDR3 contains 13 residues. CDR1 MDHEN and CDR2 SYDVKM come from the germline V gene. CDR3 nucleotide sequence: TGTGCCAGCATGCCCTCAACTAATGAAAAACTGTTTTTT. Its protein is CASMPSTNEKLFF.

The rearrangement joins TRBV10-3 to TRBJ2-1, with D possibly called TRBD1 or TRBD2 (6 bases each). CDR1 is ENHRY and CDR2 is SYGVKD in the germline V gene. With 3 bases removed from V and 5 bases from J, the gap between germline ends came to 14 bases. The CDR3 loop spans 15 amino acids. The CDR3 DNA reads TGTGCCATCAGTGACCTCGGGGGCAAGGACAATGAGCAGTTCTTC. Its translation: CAISDLGGKDNEQFF.

V gene TRBV7-9 combines with J gene TRBJ2-2; TRBD1 matches at 9 bases. J was trimmed by 6 bases and V by 5 bases; bases with no gene match: 7. The CDR3 contains 15 residues. Germline V lookup: CDR1 SEHNR, CDR2 FQNEAQ (reference sequence). The CDR3 sequence is CASSPPGQGAGELFF. The CDR3 DNA sequence: TGTGCCAGCAGCCCACCGGGACAGGGAGCCGGGGAGCTGTTTTTT. The full variable domain, completed using reference TRBV7-9 and TRBJ2-2, is DTGVSQNPRHKITKRGQNVTFRCDPISEHNRLYWYRQTLGQGPEFLTYFQNEAQLEKSRLLSDRFSAERPKGSFSTLEIQRTEQGDSAMYLCASSPPGQGAGELFFGEGSRLTVL.

This clonotype came up many times. CDR3: CSADLGGVAEAFF. The DNA for the CDR3 is TGCAGTGCTGACCTTGGAGGGGTAGCCGAAGCTTTCTTT. This chain connects TRBV20-1 to TRBJ1-1; possibly TRBD1 for D (5 bases). The germline V gene encodes CDR1 DFQATT and CDR2 SNEGSKA (reference sequence). Between the trimmed V and J ends, which lost 5 bases and 8 bases, there was a span of 18 bases. This CDR3 comprises 13 residues.

This clonotype was counted at least ten times. The chain couples TRBV6-1 to TRBJ1-1, with 7 bases matching TRBD1. Germline CDR1 MNHNS, CDR2 SASEGT. There are 16 residues in the CDR3. J lost 1 base, V lost 8 bases, and 13 bases had no gene match. The CDR3 sequence: CASGRQGEWGNTEAFF. The DNA of the CDR3 is TGTGCCAGCGGTCGACAGGGCGAATGGGGGAACACTGAAGCTTTCTTT.

For this clonotype: The missing conserved phenylalanine or tryptophan at the end of this CDR3 makes a read error likely. The chain employs TRBV24-1 and TRBJ2-1; 8 bases fit TRBD1. The CDR3 covers 15 residues. Germline lookup yields CDR1 KGHDR and CDR2 SFDVKD. The ends lost 7 bases at V and 7 bases at J; junction bases unmatched: 11. The CDR3 region is CATRSGQGGGNEQFL. CDR3 bases: TGTGCCACCAGGAGCGGACAGGGTGGAGGTAATGAGCAGTTCTTA.